This T cell receptor beta chain was recovered during a study of naive and memory T cell subsets. General observations from the study: Over 85% of naive TCR sequences appeared only once, unlike memory subsets. Naive and memory repertoire findings lacked a ground truth for validation. From naive to CM, EM and EMRA, diversity decreased and Gini increased. Naive repertoires, especially CD8, held a few larger clonotypes, possibly memory cells re-expressing CD45RA.

Regarding this clonotype: The antigen is undetermined.

This CDR3 is built from 15 residues. Trimming took 4 bases from V and 0 from J; bases not matched to a gene: 5. From germline, CDR1 is MNHEY and CDR2 SVGAGI. An equimolar mix of two oligonucleotides served as the beta constant-region primer for TRBC1 and TRBC2. Four rounds of PCR amplified the ligated cDNA using nested alpha and beta constant-region primers plus SP2. The cDNA 3' end received a ligated single-stranded oligonucleotide carrying the SP2 primer and a 12-nucleotide UMI. One entry per CDR3 protein results from TCRdb running MiXCR on the UMI-ligation and nested PCR reads. Of roughly 97,000 distinct CDR3 sequences in the sample, approximately 15% were seen once.

The sample consisted of naive CD8+ T cells from blood. The TCR sequence derives from a human donor in good health. This chain links TRBV6-5 with TRBJ2-7; 8 bases fit TRBD1. Written as DNA, the CDR3 is TGTGCCAGCAGTTCCCGACAGGGGCACTCCTACGAGCAGTACTTC. Protein product: CASSSRQGHSYEQYF.